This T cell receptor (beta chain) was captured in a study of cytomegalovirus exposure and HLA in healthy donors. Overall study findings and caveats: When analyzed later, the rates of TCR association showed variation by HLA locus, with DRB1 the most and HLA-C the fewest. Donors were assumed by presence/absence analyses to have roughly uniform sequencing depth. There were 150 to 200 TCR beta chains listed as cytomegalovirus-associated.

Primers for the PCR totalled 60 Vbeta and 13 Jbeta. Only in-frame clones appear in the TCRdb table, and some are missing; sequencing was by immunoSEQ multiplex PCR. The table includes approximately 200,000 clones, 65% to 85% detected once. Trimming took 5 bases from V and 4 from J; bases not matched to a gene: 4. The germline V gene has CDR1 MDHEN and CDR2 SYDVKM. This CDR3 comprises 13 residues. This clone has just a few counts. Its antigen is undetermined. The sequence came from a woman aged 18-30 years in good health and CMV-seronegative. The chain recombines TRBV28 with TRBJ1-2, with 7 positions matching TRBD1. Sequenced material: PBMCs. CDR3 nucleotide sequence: TGTGCCAGCAGTGAGACAGGGTCCTATGGCTACACCTTC. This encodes CASSETGSYGYTF.